A selection of T cell receptor beta chains follows, all from one sample in a study of blood T cells in healthy people across ages. Using its own MiXCR run on the 5' RACE reads, TCRdb lists one record per CDR3 protein. The table records hundreds of thousands of distinct CDR3 sequences, approximately 48% of them present only once. The sequencing input was blood. The receptors come from a man aged 60 to 75 in good health. The CDR3 runs from the conserved cysteine through the conserved F or W. Each record gives: V gene, D gene, clone size, J gene, CDR3 protein, CDR3 DNA. A D gene is named only where the DNA matches it firmly. The listing skips clone size in some rows; elsewhere it reads once, few, many or a size class.

V gene: TRBV25-1
D gene: NA
clone size: NA
J gene: TRBJ1-2
CDR3 protein: CASSPSGENYGYTF
CDR3 DNA: TGTGCCAGCAGCCCGAGTGGGGAAAACTATGGCTACACCTTC

V gene: TRBV11-2
D gene: TRBD1
clone size: once
J gene: TRBJ2-7
CDR3 protein: CASSLDGQGRYEQYF
CDR3 DNA: TGTGCCAGCAGCTTAGACGGACAGGGCCGCTACGAGCAGTACTTC

V gene: TRBV10-3
D gene: TRBD1
clone size: few
J gene: TRBJ2-7
CDR3 protein: CAISAEQGAYEQYF
CDR3 DNA: TGTGCCATCAGTGCCGAACAGGGGGCCTACGAGCAGTACTTC

V gene: TRBV4-2
D gene: NA
clone size: NA
J gene: TRBJ1-2
CDR3 protein: CASSQDAGRANYGYTF
CDR3 DNA: TGTGCCAGCAGCCAAGATGCGGGGAGGGCTAACTATGGCTACACCTTC

V gene: TRBV5-1
D gene: TRBD1
clone size: NA
J gene: TRBJ2-3
CDR3 protein: CASSADRALTDTQYF
CDR3 DNA: TGCGCCAGCAGCGCGGACAGGGCTCTGACAGATACGCAGTATTTT

V gene: TRBV6-2/TRBV6-3
D gene: TRBD1
clone size: NA
J gene: TRBJ2-1
CDR3 protein: CASSYRRDRVGNEQFF
CDR3 DNA: TGTGCCAGCAGTTACCGCCGGGACAGGGTCGGCAATGAGCAGTTCTTC

V gene: TRBV5-1
D gene: NA
clone size: NA
J gene: TRBJ2-7
CDR3 protein: CASSLGGGSDNEQYF
CDR3 DNA: TGCGCCAGCAGCTTGGGAGGAGGATCGGACAATGAGCAGTACTTC

V gene: TRBV7-2
D gene: NA
clone size: NA
J gene: TRBJ2-7
CDR3 protein: CASSPRAYESEQYF
CDR3 DNA: TGTGCCAGCAGCCCGCGGGCCTACGAGAGTGAGCAGTACTTC

V gene: TRBV7-8
D gene: TRBD2
clone size: once
J gene: TRBJ2-1
CDR3 protein: CAGSLATSGYNEQFF
CDR3 DNA: TGTGCCGGCAGCTTAGCGACTAGCGGCTACAATGAGCAGTTCTTC

V gene: TRBV4-3
D gene: TRBD2
clone size: once
J gene: TRBJ2-5
CDR3 protein: CASSQGGTSGETQYF
CDR3 DNA: TGCGCCAGCAGCCAGGGAGGGACTAGTGGAGAGACCCAGTACTTC

V gene: TRBV7-9
D gene: NA
clone size: NA
J gene: TRBJ1-6
CDR3 protein: CASRNKGNSPLHF
CDR3 DNA: TGTGCCAGCAGAAACAAAGGAAATTCACCCCTCCACTTT

V gene: TRBV20-1
D gene: NA
clone size: few
J gene: TRBJ2-7
CDR3 protein: CSARQRPYEQYF
CDR3 DNA: TGCAGTGCTCGACAGAGACCCTACGAGCAGTACTTC

V gene: TRBV20-1
D gene: TRBD2
clone size: NA
J gene: TRBJ2-1
CDR3 protein: CSARGIAGSDEQFF
CDR3 DNA: TGCAGTGCTAGAGGGATAGCGGGGTCTGATGAGCAGTTCTTC

V gene: TRBV5-1
D gene: NA
clone size: NA
J gene: TRBJ2-2
CDR3 protein: CASRMEINTGELFF
CDR3 DNA: TGCGCCAGCAGGATGGAGATAAACACCGGGGAGCTGTTTTTT